The 17 T cell receptor beta chains below come from one sample, sequenced in a study of regulatory T cells in long-lasting Graves disease. The TCR beta library used iRepertoire HTBI primers with Arm-PCR amplification of CDR3. TCRdb recomputed calls from the multiplex PCR reads with MiXCR, one row per CDR3 protein. Altogether around 420,000 distinct CDR3 sequences are present, approximately 16% being singletons, with the ten largest covering roughly 8%. Stated time point: newly diagnosed GD, antithyroid drugs for less than 3 months. There was RNA extracted from PBMCs, and the TCR library was made from it. Separately, the same data were catalogued under a study of T cells in Graves' hyperthyroidism and ophthalmopathy.

The sample consisted of peripheral blood mononuclear cells (PBMCs), taken at new diagnosis, from a patient treated with antithyroid drugs. These receptors all stem from a middle-aged woman with Graves disease.

At least ten counts were recorded for this clonotype. The chain links TRBV27 to TRBJ2-3; the D gene is possibly TRBD1 (6 bases). This CDR3 has 15 amino acids. Germline V gene data show CDR1 as MNHEY and CDR2 as SMNVEV (reference sequence). V lost 4 bases to trimming and J lost 2 bases, with 13 bases between them. CDR3 bases: TGTGCCAGCAGTTCTTGGACAGCTACCACAGATACGCAGTATTTT. Protein sequence: CASSSWTATTDTQYF.

This clonotype was counted at least ten times. V and J are TRBV5-1 and TRBJ1-2; 7 bases match TRBD1. Per the germline V gene, CDR1 is SGHRS and CDR2 is YFSETQ. This CDR3 has 15 amino acids. J lost 0 bases, V lost 0 bases, and 2 bases had no gene match. The CDR3 protein is CASSLDGQANYGYTF. CDR3 sequence (DNA): TGCGCCAGCAGCTTGGATGGACAGGCTAACTATGGCTACACCTTC.

V and J are TRBV28 and TRBJ2-1; perhaps TRBD1 as D (5 bases). Deletions cut 6 bases from V and 5 bases from J, with 11 bases between. This CDR3 has 13 residues. CDR1 is MDHEN, CDR2 SYDVKM, per germline. CDR3: CASRRTLNNEQFF. CDR3 DNA sequence: TGTGCCAGCAGGCGGACACTAAACAATGAGCAGTTCTTC. Together with reference TRBV28 and TRBJ2-1, the CDR3 gives the full variable domain: DVKVTQSSRYLVKRTGEKVFLECVQDMDHENMFWYRQDPGLGLRLIYFSYDVKMKEKGDIPEGYSVSREKKERFSLILESASTNQTSMYLCASRRTLNNEQFFGPGTRLTVL.

This clonotype has only a few counts. The CDR3 nucleotides read TGTGCCTGGAGTGGTGTGGATATCAATCAGCCCCAGCATTTT. This codes for CAWSGVDINQPQHF. This chain uses TRBV30 with TRBJ1-5, with D unclear. Germline CDR1 GTSNPN, CDR2 SVGIG (reference sequence). The CDR3 runs to 14 residues. V was clipped by 1 base and J by 3 bases, with 10 bases between them. The variable domain in full, completed from reference TRBV30 and TRBJ1-5, reads SQTIHQWPATLVQPVGSPLSLECTVEGTSNPNLYWYRQAAGRGLQLLFYSVGIGQISSEVPQNLSASRPQDRQFILSSKKLLLSDSGFYLCAWSGVDINQPQHFGDGTRLSIL.

On this clonotype itself: A far larger clone is one base from this, pointing to a likely read error. J is TRBJ2-3 and V is TRBV7-9; 8 bases fit TRBD2. Germline V gene lookup returns CDR1 SEHNR and CDR2 FQNEAQ (reference sequence). The length of the CDR3 is 15 residues. J lost 5 bases, V lost 7 bases, and 11 bases had no gene match. DNA of the CDR3: TGTGCCAGCATTTCAACCAGCGGGAGACGAGATACGCAGTATTTT. The encoded protein is CASISTSGRRDTQYF.

This clonotype was counted a few times. The chain carries TRBV4-1 and TRBJ2-7, with 13 bases that match TRBD2. Trimming took 0 bases from V and 7 from J; bases not matched to a gene: 6. Germline values: CDR1 MGHRA, CDR2 YSYEKL. The CDR3 has 16 amino acids. The CDR3 bases are TGCGCCAGCAGCCAAGATTTGACTAGCGGGAGGAGGGAGCAGTACTTC. Its protein product is CASSQDLTSGRREQYF.

This clonotype was counted between two and nine times. V usage is TRBV10-2 and J usage is TRBJ2-2; D gene unclear. Germline V CDR1 and CDR2: WSHSY, SAAADI. The CDR3 extends over 19 amino acids. V shed 3 bases and J shed 0 bases, with 20 bases lying between them. The CDR3 DNA is TGCGCCAGCAGTGACCGACCGTCCGTGGCGACCGCGAACACCGGGGAGCTGTTTTTT. Encoded protein: CASSDRPSVATANTGELFF.

J is TRBJ1-1 and V is TRBV18; TRBD1 matches at 8 bases. Trimming took 0 bases from V and 2 from J; bases not matched to a gene: 5. Germline CDR1 KGHSH, CDR2 LQKENI. The CDR3 is 16 amino acids. The CDR3 here is CASSPPVQGVNTEAFF. The CDR3 nucleotides read TGTGCCAGCTCACCACCGGTACAGGGGGTAAACACTGAAGCTTTCTTT.

Many counts were recorded for this clonotype. The chain links TRBV5-1 to TRBJ2-5, with 7 positions matching TRBD2. V dropped 0 bases and J dropped 5; count of bases not matched to a gene: 16. The germline V gene encodes CDR1 SGHRS and CDR2 YFSETQ. CDR3 length: 18 residues. In DNA form, the CDR3 reads TGCGCCAGCAGCTTGGCCGGTCCTAGCGGTCCCTCATGGGAGACCCAGTACTTC. Protein sequence: CASSLAGPSGPSWETQYF.

Many counts were recorded for this clonotype. The J gene is TRBJ2-5, the V gene TRBV10-3; 15 bases agree with TRBD2. Germline trimming cut 3 bases from V and 4 bases from J; bases unmatched to any gene: 6. The CDR3 loop spans 17 amino acids. CDR1 is ENHRY and CDR2 is SYGVKD in the germline V gene. CDR3 nucleotide sequence: TGTGCCATCAGTGACCTCCCGGGACTAGCGGGAGGAGAGACCCAGTACTTC. Protein product: CAISDLPGLAGGETQYF.

This clonotype has ten or more counts. The rearrangement uses TRBV20-1 and TRBJ2-3; a weak D match, TRBD2 (7 bases). Between the trimmed V and J ends, which lost 5 bases and 2 bases, there was a span of 23 bases. The germline V gene has CDR1 DFQATT and CDR2 SNEGSKA (reference sequence). The CDR3 has 17 residues. The CDR3 region is CSAGGRAGHHLTDTQYF. CDR3 bases: TGCAGTGCTGGAGGGAGGGCGGGACACCACCTCACAGATACGCAGTATTTT.

This clonotype was detected ten times or more. V is TRBV7-3 and J is TRBJ2-1; 7 bases match TRBD2. The V gene end was trimmed by 8 bases and the J gene end by 5 bases; junction bases not matched to a gene: 6. CDR3 length equals 13 residues. Germline CDR1 reads SGHTA; CDR2 reads FQGTGA. CDR3 protein: CASGLAANNEQFF. Here the CDR3 DNA reads TGTGCCAGCGGGCTAGCGGCGAACAATGAGCAGTTCTTC.

This rearrangement joins TRBV7-2 to TRBJ2-5; D is perhaps TRBD1 (5 bases). From germline, CDR1 is SGHTA and CDR2 FQGNSA. V shed 1 base and J shed 3 bases, with 12 bases lying between them. The CDR3 length is 15 residues. CDR3 protein: CASSLGGSREETQYF. CDR3 in DNA: TGTGCCAGCAGCTTAGGTGGGTCCAGGGAAGAGACCCAGTACTTC. Combining the CDR3 with reference TRBV7-2 and TRBJ2-5 gives the whole variable domain GAGVSQSPSNKVTEKGKDVELRCDPISGHTALYWYRQSLGQGLEFLIYFQGNSAPDKSGLPSDRFSAERTGGSVSTLTIQRTQQEDSAVYLCASSLGGSREETQYFGPGTRLLVL.

This clonotype occurred a few times. J is TRBJ2-1 and V is TRBV6-5, with 7 bases identical to TRBD2. Germline V gene sequence: CDR1 MNHEY, CDR2 SVGAGI. Losses at the gene ends were 6 bases for V and 7 bases for J; bases not matched to a gene: 18. The CDR3 has 17 amino acids. CDR3 residues: CASSYTPGEAGDNEQFF. For the CDR3, the DNA is TGTGCCAGCAGCTACACCCCCGGGGAGGCGGGAGATAATGAGCAGTTCTTC.

This clonotype was observed many times. V gene TRBV11-1 combines with J gene TRBJ1-6; TRBD1 matches 7 bases. The CDR3 covers 14 residues. V gave up 5 bases and J gave up 10 bases; unmatched junction bases: 8. Germline V gene sequence: CDR1 SGHAT, CDR2 FQDESV (reference sequence). The CDR3 sequence: CASSVGTVYSPLHF. CDR3 nucleotides: TGTGCCAGCAGCGTGGGGACAGTTTACTCACCCCTCCACTTT.

This clonotype was seen ten or more times. The chain recombines TRBV6-2 or TRBV6-3 with TRBJ2-1, with TRBD2 identical over 7 bases. The CDR3 is 14 amino acids. The germline CDR1 and CDR2 sequences are MNHEY and SVGEGT. Germline trimming cut 0 bases from V and 8 bases from J; bases unmatched to any gene: 4. The CDR3, as DNA: TGTGCCAGCAGTTACTCGCTAGCGGTCGATGAGCAGTTCTTC. Its translation: CASSYSLAVDEQFF.

This clonotype was counted at least ten times. The chain joins TRBV27 to TRBJ1-1; TRBD1 agrees at 11 bases. With 2 bases clipped from V and 6 bases from J, the junction kept 5 bases outside the gene matches. CDR3 length equals 15 residues. CDR1 and CDR2 from the germline V gene are MNHEY and SMNVEV (reference sequence). The CDR3 DNA sequence: TGTGCCAGCAGTTTACTCGGACAGGGGGCGTCTGAAGCTTTCTTT. Protein sequence: CASSLLGQGASEAFF.